A single sample is the source of the 7 T cell receptor beta chains below, sequenced in a study of T-cell memory formation after mild COVID-19. One entry per CDR3 protein, called by TCRdb with MiXCR from the 5' RACE reads. Counted here are about 350,000 distinct CDR3 sequences, approximately 15% occurring once; the ten biggest clones make up 20% to 25%. Sequences were obtained from PBMCs or a T cell subset sorted from them (not recorded which). The receptors derive from a man aged 18 to 30 who had mild COVID-19 (a few samples of this study predate the infection). Cell type and time point are not known.

This chain uses TRBV4-1 with TRBJ2-7; the match to TRBD1 covers 7 bases. The V gene's germline CDR1 is MGHRA and CDR2 YSYEKL. The CDR3 totals 15 residues. V lost 0 bases, J lost 0 bases, and 2 bases stayed unmatched. The CDR3 loop is CASSQERQGSYEQYF. The CDR3 bases are TGCGCCAGCAGCCAAGAACGACAGGGCTCCTACGAGCAGTACTTC.

The table lists this clonotype with a few counts. The chain carries TRBV21-1 and TRBJ1-2; the listed D gene, TRBD1, was not tested against the DNA. TRBV21-1 is flagged as a pseudogene. The CDR3 is 15 residues long. The CDR3 region has the DNA TGTGCCAGCCCGCGCTCGCCAGGGGCCGCCTATGGCTACACCTTC. Encoded protein: CASPRSPGAAYGYTF.

There are many counts of this clonotype. This chain links TRBV24-1 with TRBJ2-2; no definite D call. V was trimmed by 3 bases and J by 0 bases, leaving 1 base between them. The CDR3 sequence is 13 residues long. Germline CDR1 and CDR2: KGHDR and SFDVKD. The CDR3 here is CATSDPNTGELFF. The DNA for the CDR3 is TGTGCCACCAGTGATCCGAACACCGGGGAGCTGTTTTTT.

The sample holds a few counts of this clonotype. The chain uses TRBV9 and TRBJ2-3; D is undetermined. The V end was cut by 4 bases, the J end by 6 bases, with 9 bases between. Germline lookup yields CDR1 SGDLS and CDR2 YYNGEE. The CDR3 consists of 12 residues. CDR3 region: CASSIARDTQYF. The CDR3 bases are TGTGCCAGCAGCATCGCTAGGGATACGCAGTATTTT.

CDR3 loop: CSARVFGQGGNQPQHF. In nucleotides, the CDR3 is TGCAGTGCTAGGGTATTCGGGCAGGGGGGCAATCAGCCCCAGCATTTT. The V call is TRBV20-1, the J call TRBJ1-5, with 7 bases fitting TRBD1. Germline trimming cut 3 bases from V and 2 bases from J; bases unmatched to any gene: 10. CDR1 and CDR2 from the germline V gene are DFQATT and SNEGSKA (reference sequence). The CDR3 is made up of 16 amino acids.

This clonotype was picked up a small number of times. The chain carries TRBV28 and TRBJ1-2; TRBD1 might be the D (6 bases). In germline, CDR1 is MDHEN, CDR2 SYDVKM. This CDR3 is built from 14 residues. The ends were cut back, 8 bases at V and 6 bases at J, with 19 bases in the middle. The CDR3 is CASGSWGAKDGYTF. The CDR3 bases are TGTGCCAGCGGCTCCTGGGGGGCGAAGGATGGCTACACCTTC.

This clonotype was counted only a few times. J is TRBJ2-1 and V is TRBV5-1; D not resolved. Trimming took off 2 bases at V and 1 base at J, with 10 bases between the two ends. The CDR3 runs to 15 residues. Germline V gives CDR1 SGHRS, CDR2 YFSETQ. The CDR3: CASSLIQGSYNEQFF. CDR3 nucleotides: TGCGCCAGCAGCTTAATCCAAGGGTCCTACAATGAGCAGTTCTTC.